Ten or more counts support the clone carrying this TCR beta chain. This record comes from a study of regulatory T cells in long-lasting Graves disease. CDR3 length: 15 amino acids. V gave up 6 bases and J gave up 4 bases; unmatched junction bases: 7. TCR beta libraries were built with iRepertoire HTBI primers and Arm-PCR of CDR3 regions. MiXCR, applied by TCRdb to the multiplex PCR reads, yields one record per CDR3 protein. Of hundreds of thousands of distinct CDR3 sequences listed, 20% to 25% are singletons. The time point was: persistent/refractory GD, antithyroid drugs over 5 years with positive TRAb. Generation of the TCR library employed RNA extracted from PBMCs.

The specimen was peripheral blood mononuclear cells (PBMCs), collected when the disease was refractory, from a patient treated with antithyroid drugs. The V and J genes are TRBV12-3 or TRBV12-4 and TRBJ2-2, with 8 bases lining up with TRBD2. This TCR derives from a female donor with Graves disease. CDR3 loop: CASRRPGLGTGELFF. CDR3 bases: TGTGCCAGCAGGCGACCGGGACTAGGCACCGGGGAGCTGTTTTTT.